This TCR beta chain was recorded in a study of cytomegalovirus exposure and HLA in healthy donors. With respect to this clone: Antigen unknown.

Study-wide results and limits: The study recorded over 150 TCR beta chains that were cytomegalovirus-associated.

V lost 4 bases and J 2 bases, leaving 15 bases between the germline ends. This CDR3 is 15 amino acids long. Looked up from germline, CDR1 is SGDLS and CDR2 is YYNGEE. Using immunoSEQ multiplex PCR, the repertoire was profiled, and TCRdb retains in-frame clones only, with some absent. The table lists roughly 270,000 clones, roughly 90% of them singletons, with approximately 0.95% in the top ten. This receptor was taken from a woman aged 18 to 35 in good health and CMV-seronegative. The chain carries TRBV9 and TRBJ2-5, with a weak D call TRBD1 (6 bases). Sample: PBMCs. CDR3 loop: CASSTRDTWQETQYF. The CDR3 DNA reads TGTGCCAGCAGCACCCGGGACACTTGGCAAGAGACCCAGTACTTC.